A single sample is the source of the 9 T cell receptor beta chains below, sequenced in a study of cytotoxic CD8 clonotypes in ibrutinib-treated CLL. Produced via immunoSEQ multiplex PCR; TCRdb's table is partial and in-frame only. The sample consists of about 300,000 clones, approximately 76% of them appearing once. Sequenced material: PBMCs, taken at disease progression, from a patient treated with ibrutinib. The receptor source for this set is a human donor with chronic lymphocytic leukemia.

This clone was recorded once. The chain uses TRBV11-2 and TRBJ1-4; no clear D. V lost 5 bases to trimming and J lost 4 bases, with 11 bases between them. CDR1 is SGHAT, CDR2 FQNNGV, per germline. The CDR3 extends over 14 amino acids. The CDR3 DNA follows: TGTGCCAGCAGCCCGTGGACTGTTAATGAAAAACTGTTTTTT. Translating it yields CASSPWTVNEKLFF.

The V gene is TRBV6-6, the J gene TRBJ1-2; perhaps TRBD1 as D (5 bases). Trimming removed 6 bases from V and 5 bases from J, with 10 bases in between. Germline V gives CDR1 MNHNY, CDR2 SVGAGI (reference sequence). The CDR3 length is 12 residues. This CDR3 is CASSEGSYGYTF. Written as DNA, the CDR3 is TGTGCCAGCAGCGAGGGGTCATATGGCTACACCTTC.

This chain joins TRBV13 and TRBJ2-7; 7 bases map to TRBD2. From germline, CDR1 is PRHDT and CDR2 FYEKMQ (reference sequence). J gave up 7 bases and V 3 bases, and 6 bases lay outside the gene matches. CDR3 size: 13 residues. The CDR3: CASSFAGAGEQYF. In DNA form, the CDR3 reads TGTGCCAGCAGCTTTGCGGGAGCGGGGGAGCAGTACTTC.

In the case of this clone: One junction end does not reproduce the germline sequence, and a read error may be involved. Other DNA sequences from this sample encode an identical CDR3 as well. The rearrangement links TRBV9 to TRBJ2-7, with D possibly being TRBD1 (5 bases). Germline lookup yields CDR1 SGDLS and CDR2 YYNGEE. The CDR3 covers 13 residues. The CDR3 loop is CASSHPGRYEQYF. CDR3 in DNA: TGCGCCAGCAGCCATCCAGGGCGGTACGAGCAGTACTTC.

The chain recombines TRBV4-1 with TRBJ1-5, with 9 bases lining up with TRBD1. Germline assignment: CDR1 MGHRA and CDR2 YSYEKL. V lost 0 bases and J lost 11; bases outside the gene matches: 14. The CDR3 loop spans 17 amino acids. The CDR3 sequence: CASSQENRDRALLAQHF. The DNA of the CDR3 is TGCGCCAGCAGCCAAGAAAACCGGGACAGGGCCCTATTGGCCCAGCATTTT.

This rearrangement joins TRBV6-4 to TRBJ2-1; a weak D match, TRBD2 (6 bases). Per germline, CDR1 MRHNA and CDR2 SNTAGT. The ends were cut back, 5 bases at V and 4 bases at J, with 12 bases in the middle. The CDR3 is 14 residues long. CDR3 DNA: TGTGCCAGCAGTCCGCGGGGCCGTTACAATGAGCAGTTCTTC. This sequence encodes CASSPRGRYNEQFF.

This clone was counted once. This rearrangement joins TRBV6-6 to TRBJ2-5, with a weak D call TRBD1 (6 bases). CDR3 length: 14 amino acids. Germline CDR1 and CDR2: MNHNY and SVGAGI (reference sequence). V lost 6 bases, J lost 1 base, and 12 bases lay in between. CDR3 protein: CASRHRAVQETQYF. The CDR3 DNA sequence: TGTGCCAGCAGGCACAGGGCAGTCCAAGAGACCCAGTACTTC.

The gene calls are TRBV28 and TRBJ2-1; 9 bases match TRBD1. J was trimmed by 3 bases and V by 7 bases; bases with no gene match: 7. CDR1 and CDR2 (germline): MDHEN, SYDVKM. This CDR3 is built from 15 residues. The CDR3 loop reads CASTRQGGIYNEQFF. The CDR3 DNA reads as TGTGCCAGCACACGACAGGGGGGGATCTACAATGAGCAGTTCTTC.

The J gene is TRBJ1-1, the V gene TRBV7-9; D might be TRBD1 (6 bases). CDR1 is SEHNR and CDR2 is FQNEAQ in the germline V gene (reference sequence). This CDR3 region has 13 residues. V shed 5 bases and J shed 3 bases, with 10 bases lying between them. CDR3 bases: TGTGCCAGCAGCCGCACAGGGTACACTGAAGCTTTCTTT. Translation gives CASSRTGYTEAFF.